The rows below give T cell receptor delta chains drawn from one sample of a study of Vδ1+ human thymocytes. TCRdb re-called the multiplex PCR reads through CATT. The table has roughly 56,000 delta-chain clones, roughly 16% seen once. The sample comprised Vdelta1+ gamma-delta thymocytes from the thymus. These receptors came from a girl less than two years old who had congenital heart surgery. Each CDR3 is given with its conserved first and last residue. A D gene is named only where the DNA matches it firmly. Clone size is given for some rows only: seen once, a few or many times, or a class if the clone is expanded.

j_call v_call clone_size d_call cdr3_nt cdr3_aa
TRDJ1 TRDV1 - - TGTGCTCTTGGGGAATCTTACTTCCTCCTTTCGTACTGGGGCCGTCGAGTCGATAAACTCATCTTT CALGESYFLLSYWGRRVDKLIF
TRDJ1 TRDV1 few - TGTGCTCTTGGGGAAAATTACTCCTACGAAGGTACTGGGGCCCAAGAGGACACCGATAAACTCATCTTT CALGENYSYEGTGAQEDTDKLIF
TRDJ1 TRDV1 - TRDD3 TGTGCTCTTGGGATCTCCCCCACTGGGGGATCCACGCCCTTCCAACTCATCTTT CALGISPTGGSTPFQLIF
TRDJ1 TRDV1 few - TGTGCTCTTGGGACCGCGCGCTCCAATCGGGGCGATAAACTCATCTTT CALGTARSNRGDKLIF
TRDJ1 TRDV1 - - TGTGCTCTTGGGGAACTGACCTACAGGCAGTACACCGATAAACTCATCTTT CALGELTYRQYTDKLIF
TRDJ1 TRDV1 few - TGTGCTCTTGGGAACCTCCTACTGGGCTACACCGATAAACTCATCTTT CALGNLLLGYTDKLIF
TRDJ1 TRDV1 few - TGTGCTCTTGGGAATTCCGGGTTTCCCGGTCCCTCGAGGGACGACATCATCCACACCGATAAACTCATCTTT CALGNSGFPGPSRDDIIHTDKLIF
TRDJ1 TRDV1 few - TGTGCTCTTGGGGAACCCCCACCTACGAAGAGATTGATCCTGTACACCGATAAACTCATCTTT CALGEPPPTKRLILYTDKLIF
TRDJ1 TRDV1 - TRDD3 TGTGCTCTTGGGGAAAGTCACCCGCGTACTGGGGGGCTGTACACCGATAAACTCATCTTT CALGESHPRTGGLYTDKLIF
TRDJ1 TRDV1 - TRDD3 TGTGCTCTTGGGGAACCCCTGGGGGATAGAGGCACCGATAAACTCATCTTT CALGEPLGDRGTDKLIF
TRDJ1 TRDV1 - TRDD3 TGTGCTCTTGGGGAACCCCCCTTCCTAACTGGGGGATACGCTCGGGACACCGATAAACTCATCTTT CALGEPPFLTGGYARDTDKLIF
TRDJ1 TRDV1 few - TGTGCTCTTGGGGTAAAACACACCTACGAGGCACGAAAACTCATCTTT CALGVKHTYEARKLIF
TRDJ1 TRDV2 - - TGTGCCTGTGACACCGGCATTTTGCTTCTCGGAATGGGGAACACCGAAAAACTCATCTTT CACDTGILLLGMGNTEKLIF
TRDJ1 TRDV1 - TRDD3 TGTGCTCTTGGGGGACTCCGACTGGGGGGGCTCATCTTT CALGGLRLGGLIF
TRDJ1 TRAV29/DV5 - - - CSVLLCSKHSYNRTLYTDKLIF
TRDJ1 TRDV1 - TRDD3 TGTGCTCTTGGGGAACTACCCCCGCTGGGGGTCGACACCGATAAACTCATCTTT CALGELPPLGVDTDKLIF
TRDJ1 TRDV1 - - TGTGCTCTTGGGGAACTCAGCGGGGCGAGCTCCGATAAACTCATCTTT CALGELSGASSDKLIF
TRDJ1 TRDV1 - - TGTGCTCTTGGGGGACCGATTTCCGTCCCTCTACTGACCCCAACGGGCACCGATAAACTCATCTTT CALGGPISVPLLTPTGTDKLIF
TRDJ1 TRDV1 few - TGTGCTCTTGGGAGAAGGCCTTCGGCCCCCTTAGGGGGAGGTACCGATAAACTCATCTTT CALGRRPSAPLGGGTDKLIF
TRDJ1 TRDV1 - TRDD3 TGTGCTCTTCGTTCCTACCTGGGGGATATACCCGATAAACTCATCTTT CALRSYLGDIPDKLIF